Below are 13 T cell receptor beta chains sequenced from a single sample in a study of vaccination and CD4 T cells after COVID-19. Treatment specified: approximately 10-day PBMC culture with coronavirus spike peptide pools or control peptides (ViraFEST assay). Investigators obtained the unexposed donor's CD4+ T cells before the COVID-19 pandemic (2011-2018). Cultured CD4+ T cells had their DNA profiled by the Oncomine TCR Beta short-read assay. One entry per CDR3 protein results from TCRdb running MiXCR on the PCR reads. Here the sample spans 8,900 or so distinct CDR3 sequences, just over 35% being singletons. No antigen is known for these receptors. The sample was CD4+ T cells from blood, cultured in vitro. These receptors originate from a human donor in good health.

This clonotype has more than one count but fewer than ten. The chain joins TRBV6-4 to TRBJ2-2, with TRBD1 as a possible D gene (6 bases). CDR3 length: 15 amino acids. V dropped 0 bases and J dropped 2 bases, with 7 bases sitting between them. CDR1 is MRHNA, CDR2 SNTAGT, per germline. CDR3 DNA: TGTGCCAGCAGTGACTCCGGGACAAACACCGGGGAGCTGTTTTTT. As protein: CASSDSGTNTGELFF.

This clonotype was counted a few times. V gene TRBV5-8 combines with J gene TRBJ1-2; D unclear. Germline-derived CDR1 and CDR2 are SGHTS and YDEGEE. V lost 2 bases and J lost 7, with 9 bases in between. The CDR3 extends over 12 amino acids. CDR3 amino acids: CASSFLSSGYTF. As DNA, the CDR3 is TGTGCCAGCAGCTTTCTGTCTTCTGGCTACACCTTC.

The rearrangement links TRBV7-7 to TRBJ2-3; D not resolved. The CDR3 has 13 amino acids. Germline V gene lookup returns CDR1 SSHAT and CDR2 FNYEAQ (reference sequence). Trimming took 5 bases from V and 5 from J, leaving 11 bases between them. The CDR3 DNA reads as TGTGCCAGCAGCCCGATGGGCGGAGATACGCAGTATTTT. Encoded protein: CASSPMGGDTQYF.

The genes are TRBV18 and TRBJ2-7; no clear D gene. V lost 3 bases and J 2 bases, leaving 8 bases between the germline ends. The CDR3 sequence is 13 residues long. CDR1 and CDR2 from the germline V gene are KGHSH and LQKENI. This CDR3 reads CASSPGSAYEQYF. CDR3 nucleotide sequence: TGTGCCAGCTCACCGGGCTCGGCCTACGAGCAGTACTTC. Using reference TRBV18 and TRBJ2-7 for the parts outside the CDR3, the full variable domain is NAGVMQNPRHLVRRRGQEARLRCSPMKGHSHVYWYRQLPEEGLKFMVYLQKENIIDESGMPKERFSAEFPKEGPSILRIQQVVRGDSAAYFCASSPGSAYEQYFGPGTRLTVT.

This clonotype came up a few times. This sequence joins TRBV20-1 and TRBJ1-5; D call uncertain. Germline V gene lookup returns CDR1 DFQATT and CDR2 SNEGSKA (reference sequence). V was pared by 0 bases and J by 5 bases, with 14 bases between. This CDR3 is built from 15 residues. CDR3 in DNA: TGCAGTGCTAGAGATCTAAGTGGCCCCCATCAGCCCCAGCATTTT. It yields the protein CSARDLSGPHQPQHF.

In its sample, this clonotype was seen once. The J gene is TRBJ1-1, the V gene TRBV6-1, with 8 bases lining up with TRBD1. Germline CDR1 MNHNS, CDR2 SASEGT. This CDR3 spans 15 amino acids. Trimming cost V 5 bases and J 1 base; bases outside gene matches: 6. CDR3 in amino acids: CASSPGTGSNTEAFF. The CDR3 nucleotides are TGTGCCAGCAGTCCGGGGACAGGCTCGAACACTGAAGCTTTCTTT.

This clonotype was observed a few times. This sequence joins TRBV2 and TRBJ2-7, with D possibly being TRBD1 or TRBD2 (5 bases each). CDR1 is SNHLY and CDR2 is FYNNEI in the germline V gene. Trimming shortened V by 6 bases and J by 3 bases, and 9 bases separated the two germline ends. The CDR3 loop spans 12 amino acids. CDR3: CASRGEVYEQYF. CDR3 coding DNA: TGTGCCAGCAGGGGGGAAGTCTACGAGCAGTACTTC.

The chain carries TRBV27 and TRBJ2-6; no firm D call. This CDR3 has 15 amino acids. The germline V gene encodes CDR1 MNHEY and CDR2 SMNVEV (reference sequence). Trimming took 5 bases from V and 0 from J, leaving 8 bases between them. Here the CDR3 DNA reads TGTGCCAGCAGTCCAAATTCCTCTGGGGCCAACGTCCTGACTTTC. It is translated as CASSPNSSGANVLTF. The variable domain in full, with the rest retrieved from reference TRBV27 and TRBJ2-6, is EAQVTQNPRYLITVTGKKLTVTCSQNMNHEYMSWYRQDPGLGLRQIYYSMNVEVTDKGDVPEGYKVSRKEKRNFPLILESPSPNQTSLYFCASSPNSSGANVLTFGAGSRLTVL.

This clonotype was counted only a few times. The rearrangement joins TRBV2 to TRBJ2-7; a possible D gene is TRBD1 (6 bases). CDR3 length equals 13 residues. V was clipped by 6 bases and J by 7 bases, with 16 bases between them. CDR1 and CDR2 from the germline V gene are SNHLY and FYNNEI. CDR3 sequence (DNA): TGTGCCAGCAGGGACGGGACACTTGGGGAGCAGTACTTC. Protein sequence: CASRDGTLGEQYF.

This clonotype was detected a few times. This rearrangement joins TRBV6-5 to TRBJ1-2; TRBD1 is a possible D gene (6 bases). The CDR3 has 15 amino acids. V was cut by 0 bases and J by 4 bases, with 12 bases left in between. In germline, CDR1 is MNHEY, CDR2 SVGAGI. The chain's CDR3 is CASSYSTGAVYGYTF. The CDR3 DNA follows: TGTGCCAGCAGTTACTCGACGGGGGCGGTCTATGGCTACACCTTC.

The CDR3 protein is CSASQGMWYGYTF. CDR3 bases: TGCAGTGCTAGCCAGGGGATGTGGTATGGCTACACCTTC. V is TRBV20-1 and J is TRBJ1-2; D is possibly TRBD1 (6 bases). The germline gives CDR1 DFQATT, CDR2 SNEGSKA (reference sequence). This CDR3 has 13 residues. The ends were cut back, 3 bases at V and 5 bases at J, with 13 bases in the middle.

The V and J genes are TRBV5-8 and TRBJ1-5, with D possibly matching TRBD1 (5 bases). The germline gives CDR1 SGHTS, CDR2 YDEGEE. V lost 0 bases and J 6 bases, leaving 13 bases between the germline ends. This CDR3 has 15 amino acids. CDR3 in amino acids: CASSLGQGVGQPQHF. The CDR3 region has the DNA TGTGCCAGCAGCTTGGGGCAGGGCGTTGGTCAGCCCCAGCATTTT.

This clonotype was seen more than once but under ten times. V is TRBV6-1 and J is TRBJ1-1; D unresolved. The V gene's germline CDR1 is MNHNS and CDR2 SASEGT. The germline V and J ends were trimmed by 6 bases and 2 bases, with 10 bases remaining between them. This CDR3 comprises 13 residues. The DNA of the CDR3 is TGTGCCAGCAGGGAAAAAGGAAACACTGAAGCTTTCTTT. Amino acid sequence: CASREKGNTEAFF.